Sequencing of this T cell receptor (beta chain) was carried out in a study of cytomegalovirus exposure and HLA in healthy donors. To note about this clone: The antigen remains undetermined.

The V gene's germline CDR1 is MNHEY and CDR2 SMNVEV (reference sequence). The CDR3 has 13 residues. Between the trimmed V and J ends, which lost 3 bases and 9 bases, there was a span of 11 bases. The study, taken as a whole, reports: Follow-up analysis seemed to connect common viral pathogens with several of the most significant clusters identified. Most of the CMV-associated TCR beta chains (in a later analysis) appeared to be HLA-restricted.

The PCR contained 60 Vbeta and 13 Jbeta primers. Repertoires were generated with immunoSEQ multiplex PCR, while TCRdb's copy carries only in-frame clones and drops some. Among over 130,000 clones, 70% to 80% were seen once, and the ten largest hold 3.5% to 4.5%. The V call is TRBV27, the J call TRBJ2-2, with D maybe TRBD1 (6 bases). Sequencing was performed on PBMCs. This clonotype was obtained from a human donor in good health. CDR3 sequence: CASSFQGPRELFF. The CDR3 DNA is TGTGCCAGCAGTTTCCAGGGGCCCCGGGAGCTGTTTTTT.